One and the same sample provided the 14 T cell receptor beta chains below, sequenced in a study of T-cell memory formation after mild COVID-19. TCRdb passed the 5' RACE reads through MiXCR, listing each CDR3 protein once. The sample lists around 430,000 distinct CDR3 sequences, approximately 15% occurring once. The sample comprised PBMCs or a T cell subset sorted from them (not recorded which). The receptors originated from a young man who had mild COVID-19 (a few samples of this study predate the infection). Cell type and time point are not known.

A few counts support this clonotype. The genes are TRBV20-1 and TRBJ2-5, with 8 positions matching TRBD1. The germline CDR1 and CDR2 sequences are DFQATT and SNEGSKA (reference sequence). The CDR3 totals 13 residues. V dropped 1 base and J dropped 2; count of bases not matched to a gene: 0. CDR3 DNA: TGCAGTGCTAGAGGGACAGGGCAAGAGACCCAGTACTTC. This sequence encodes CSARGTGQETQYF.

The sample holds a few counts of this clonotype. The chain recombines TRBV5-1 with TRBJ2-6; D is undetermined. The CDR3 sequence is 18 residues long. With 5 bases removed from V and 0 bases from J, the gap between germline ends came to 18 bases. The V gene's germline CDR1 is SGHRS and CDR2 YFSETQ. The CDR3 nucleotides read TGCGCCAGCAGTCCCTGGGAAAGGATGAGCTCTGGGGCCAACGTCCTGACTTTC. It encodes CASSPWERMSSGANVLTF.

This sequence joins TRBV20-1 and TRBJ2-5; D remains unclear. Trimming shortened V by 8 bases and J by 3 bases, and 13 bases separated the two germline ends. The CDR3 is 12 amino acids. The germline gives CDR1 DFQATT, CDR2 SNEGSKA (reference sequence). CDR3 DNA sequence: TGCAGTCCACGCCACGGAGAAGAGACCCAGTACTTC. It codes for CSPRHGEETQYF.

This clonotype was counted a few times. The rearrangement joins TRBV4-3 to TRBJ2-3; D unclear. The germline V and J ends were trimmed by 1 base and 6 bases, with 11 bases remaining between them. The CDR3 is 14 amino acids. CDR1 and CDR2 from the germline V gene are LGHNA and YSLEER. As DNA, the CDR3 is TGCGCCAGCAGCCAAGCAGTTCAGGCGGATACGCAGTATTTT. Protein product: CASSQAVQADTQYF.

The J gene is TRBJ1-1, the V gene TRBV7-9; D ambiguous. The length of the CDR3 is 13 residues. Germline CDR1 reads SEHNR; CDR2 reads FQNEAQ (reference sequence). V lost 5 bases to trimming and J lost 2 bases, with 9 bases between them. The CDR3 protein is CASSAGLNTEAFF. The CDR3 region has the DNA TGTGCCAGCAGCGCGGGATTAAACACTGAAGCTTTCTTT.

This clonotype was detected only a few times. The rearrangement joins TRBV12-3 or TRBV12-4 to TRBJ2-1; D not resolved. V lost 5 bases and J 6 bases, leaving 14 bases between the germline ends. The CDR3 totals 14 residues. The CDR3 loop is CASSLQIVGNEQFF. In DNA, the CDR3 is TGTGCCAGCAGTCTACAAATAGTTGGCAATGAGCAGTTCTTC.

This chain's CDR3 is CASSSRRDRNYGYTF. The DNA for the CDR3 is TGTGCCAGCAGTTCGCGCCGGGACAGAAACTATGGCTACACCTTC. The V call is TRBV27, the J call TRBJ1-2, with 7 nucleotides matching TRBD1. V shed 4 bases, J shed 2 bases, and the junction held 7 bases outside the gene matches. Germline lookup yields CDR1 MNHEY and CDR2 SMNVEV (reference sequence). CDR3 size: 15 residues.

The chain employs TRBV7-8 and TRBJ2-4, with 9 bases fitting TRBD1. The V gene's germline CDR1 is SGHVS and CDR2 FQNEAQ. V gave up 7 bases and J gave up 13 bases; unmatched junction bases: 14. The CDR3 is 14 amino acids. The CDR3 sequence: CASTIGQGIDPQYF. The CDR3 coding sequence is TGTGCCAGCACCATCGGACAGGGGATAGATCCCCAGTACTTC.

This chain links TRBV7-2 with TRBJ1-5; D call uncertain. Per germline, CDR1 SGHTA and CDR2 FQGNSA. V was trimmed by 6 bases and J by 0 bases, leaving 9 bases between them. The CDR3 covers 14 residues. CDR3 nucleotides: TGTGCCAGCAGACACCGGGGTAGCAATCAGCCCCAGCATTTT. Protein product: CASRHRGSNQPQHF.

In this sample, this clonotype turned up a few times. The chain combines TRBV18 with TRBJ2-1; D tentatively reads TRBD1 or TRBD2 (5 bases each). With 3 bases removed from V and 4 bases from J, the gap between germline ends came to 13 bases. The CDR3 runs to 15 residues. CDR1 and CDR2 (germline): KGHSH, LQKENI. DNA for the CDR3: TGTGCCAGCTCACCCTGGGACCCGAAGTACAATGAGCAGTTCTTC. Translating it yields CASSPWDPKYNEQFF.

The V call is TRBV6-5, the J call TRBJ1-1; tentative D call: TRBD1 (5 bases). The CDR3 contains 13 residues. Trimming removed 6 bases at V and 10 bases at J, with 18 bases between. Germline CDR1 and CDR2: MNHEY and SVGAGI. The CDR3 sequence: CASSHPIGVVAFF. For the CDR3, the DNA is TGTGCCAGCAGCCACCCAATAGGGGTTGTAGCTTTCTTT.

This clonotype was recorded a few times. The chain employs TRBV12-3 or TRBV12-4 and TRBJ2-7, with TRBD2 as a possible D gene (7 bases). The V and J ends lost 6 bases and 6 bases respectively, with 21 bases between them. The CDR3 has 15 residues. The CDR3 loop reads CASSLRTRRGGEQYF. The CDR3, as DNA: TGTGCCAGCAGCCTTAGGACCAGGAGGGGGGGCGAGCAGTACTTC.

This clonotype turned up a few times. The chain joins TRBV12-3 or TRBV12-4 to TRBJ2-3; 7 bases map to TRBD1. The CDR3 loop spans 13 amino acids. Germline trimming cut 6 bases from V and 7 bases from J; bases unmatched to any gene: 7. This CDR3 is CASRKQGFHTQYF. CDR3 nucleotides: TGTGCCAGCAGAAAACAGGGGTTTCATACGCAGTATTTT.

The gene calls are TRBV20-1 and TRBJ1-2; the match to TRBD1 covers 7 bases. Germline V gives CDR1 DFQATT, CDR2 SNEGSKA (reference sequence). V was clipped by 4 bases and J by 8 bases; unmatched bases: 7. The CDR3 is made up of 12 amino acids. CDR3 sequence reads: CSAIRQGRGYTF. In nucleotides, the CDR3 is TGCAGTGCTATCCGACAGGGTCGAGGCTACACCTTC.